Described below is a single T cell receptor beta chain sequence and its context. Its target is not known. This record comes from a study of cytomegalovirus exposure and HLA in healthy donors. Study-wide points: In a later analysis, at a false discovery rate of 0.05, 15,000 to 20,000 TCR beta sequences matched HLA alleles.

PCR amplification relied on 60 Vbeta primers (plus 13 Jbeta primers). Data came from immunoSEQ multiplex PCR; TCRdb stores just in-frame clones and leaves some out. The repertoire holds around 100,000 clones, with around 75% as singletons. In germline, CDR1 is LNHDA, CDR2 SQIVND (reference sequence). Trimming stripped 8 bases from V and 1 base from J, with 11 bases between. There are 13 residues in the CDR3. The clonotype comes from a woman in her 30s in good health and CMV-seronegative. This chain uses TRBV19 with TRBJ1-1, with TRBD1 as a possible D gene (6 bases). Sequenced input: PBMCs. The CDR3: CASGGLRNTEAFF. The CDR3 nucleotides are TGTGCCAGTGGGGGCCTTAGGAACACTGAAGCTTTCTTT.